This T cell receptor (beta chain) was retrieved from a study of shared clonotypes between healthy human individuals. At the level of the study: The plates for each donor numbered three CD4 naive, three CD4 memory, two CD8 naive and one CD8 memory.

Here immunoSEQ multiplex PCR was the method, and the copy in TCRdb shows in-frame clones only, minus some. This repertoire shows a few million clones, more than 80% found once; its top ten account for 0.35% to 0.45%. As regards this clone: Its matching antigen is unknown.

Donors, healthy HIV-negative adults, lacked recent acute infections or vaccinations. Study observations and caveats: Clonotypes which were not shared had lower generation probabilities than clonotypes that all four donors shared.

The CDR3 loop spans 16 amino acids. Trimming cost V 0 bases and J 7 bases; bases outside gene matches: 6. Germline loops: CDR1 SGHDN, CDR2 FVKESK. The material sequenced was naive CD4+ T cells from PBMCs. As to subset: CD45RA+ positively selected. V gene TRBV14 combines with J gene TRBJ2-1; 10 nucleotides align to TRBD1. The source of this sequence is a man aged 18-30 years in good health. Some clones in this sample may be carry-over from other donors' samples. CDR3 loop: CASSQEPGQGSNEQFF. The DNA of the CDR3 is TGTGCCAGCAGCCAAGAACCGGGACAGGGGTCAAATGAGCAGTTCTTC.